This is a list of T cell receptor beta chains from one sample in a study of human thymus T cells. Data came from immunoSEQ multiplex PCR; TCRdb stores just in-frame clones and leaves some out. Here the sample spans tens of thousands of clones, approximately 95% being singletons. The sample taken for sequencing was thymus tissue. These receptors were taken from a girl younger than two with a congenital heart defect but otherwise immunologically healthy. Each CDR3 is given with its conserved first and last residue. Each record gives: CDR3 protein, CDR3 DNA, J gene, clone size, D gene, V gene. A D gene is named only where the DNA matches it firmly. Clone size is stated in some rows and not others, as once, few, many or a class when expanded.

CASSSRVDGYTF | TGTGCCAGTTCTTCTCGGGTTGACGGCTACACCTTC | TRBJ1-2 | NA | NA | TRBV25-1
CAWSFPHPGTSGRRRDRSTDTQYF | TGTGCCTGGAGTTTTCCTCACCCCGGGACTAGCGGGAGGAGGAGGGACCGTAGCACAGATACGCAGTATTTT | TRBJ2-3 | NA | TRBD2 | TRBV30
CASSFSVDSGSLVLYEQYF | TGTGCCAGCAGCTTCAGCGTGGATAGCGGGAGTCTAGTCCTCTACGAGCAGTACTTC | TRBJ2-7 | NA | TRBD2 | TRBV5-6
CASSQVTGRAPDEQFF | TGCGCCAGCAGCCAAGTTACCGGGAGGGCCCCGGATGAGCAGTTCTTC | TRBJ2-1 | NA | TRBD2 | TRBV4-3
CASSSNHLLAGIVNEQFF | TGTGCCAGCAGCTCTAACCACCTCCTAGCGGGAATTGTGAATGAGCAGTTCTTC | TRBJ2-1 | NA | TRBD2 | TRBV7-3
CASSVEGGNGYTF | TGTGCCAGCAGCGTAGAGGGGGGTAATGGCTACACCTTC | TRBJ1-2 | NA | NA | TRBV9
CASSEGGLAGDWYEQYF | TGCGCCAGCAGTGAGGGGGGACTAGCGGGAGATTGGTACGAGCAGTACTTC | TRBJ2-7 | few | TRBD2 | TRBV10-1
CASGLTSGENCTDTQYF | TGTGCTAGTGGCCTGACTAGCGGAGAAAATTGCACAGATACGCAGTATTTT | TRBJ2-3 | NA | TRBD2 | TRBV12-5
CASSPRLAGEQYF | TGTGCCAGCTCACCCCGGCTAGCGGGCGAGCAGTACTTC | TRBJ2-7 | NA | TRBD2 | TRBV18
CASSSPRTSGRNEQFF | TGTGCCAGCAGCTCCCCCAGGACTAGCGGGAGAAATGAGCAGTTCTTC | TRBJ2-1 | NA | TRBD2 | TRBV7-9
CASSQERTGAGFAYNEQFF | TGTGCCAGCAGCCAAGAGCGGACAGGGGCGGGATTCGCCTACAATGAGCAGTTCTTC | TRBJ2-1 | few | TRBD1 | TRBV4-2
CASSQEGTRGAENYGYTF | TGCGCCAGCAGCCAAGAGGGGACTAGGGGCGCAGAAAACTATGGCTACACCTTC | TRBJ1-2 | NA | NA | TRBV4-1
CASSLVFRGRGEQYF | TGTGCCAGCAGCTTAGTTTTCAGGGGGCGCGGGGAGCAGTACTTC | TRBJ2-7 | NA | TRBD1 | TRBV13
CASSLTERGEKLFF | TGTGCCAGCAGTTTAACGGAAAGGGGTGAAAAACTGTTTTTT | TRBJ1-4 | NA | NA | TRBV27
CASSLEEGQGNTIYF | TGCGCCAGCAGCTTGGAGGAGGGGCAGGGAAACACCATATATTTT | TRBJ1-3 | NA | NA | TRBV5-1
CASRRLAGGPVSRPTWFF | TGTGCCAGCAGAAGGCTAGCGGGAGGGCCCGTTTCCCGCCCTACGTGGTTCTTC | TRBJ2-1 | NA | TRBD2 | TRBV2
CASSLAGGGNEQFF | TGTGCCAGCAGTTTAGCGGGAGGGGGGAATGAGCAGTTCTTC | TRBJ2-1 | NA | TRBD2 | TRBV27
CSVRAGGRTDTQYF | TGCAGCGTCCGCGCGGGAGGGCGGACGGATACGCAGTATTTT | TRBJ2-3 | NA | TRBD2 | TRBV29-1
CASSQCGDRGRMNTEAFF | TGCGCCAGCAGCCAATGCGGCGACAGGGGGCGGATGAACACTGAAGCTTTCTTT | TRBJ1-1 | once | TRBD1 | TRBV4-1
CASSYSTAGSYNEQFF | TGTGCCAGCAGTTACTCGACGGCGGGTTCCTACAATGAGCAGTTCTTC | TRBJ2-1 | NA | NA | TRBV6-6
CASSLERGRRMNTEAFF | TGTGCCAGCAGCTTAGAGCGGGGTCGGCGTATGAACACTGAAGCTTTCTTT | TRBJ1-1 | NA | NA | TRBV7-2
CASSSDRRNTEAFF | TGTGCCAGCAGTTCGGACAGGCGGAACACTGAAGCTTTCTTT | TRBJ1-1 | NA | TRBD1 | TRBV7-6
CASSPVADRAPESTEAFF | TGTGCCAGTAGTCCTGTTGCAGACAGGGCCCCGGAGAGCACTGAAGCTTTCTTT | TRBJ1-1 | NA | TRBD1 | TRBV19
CASMRVIETQYF | TGTGCCAGCATGAGAGTGATAGAGACCCAGTACTTC | TRBJ2-5 | NA | NA | TRBV2
CASSIFGFSEKLFF | TGTGCCAGTAGTATATTCGGGTTCAGCGAAAAACTGTTTTTT | TRBJ1-4 | NA | NA | TRBV19
CASSPRQGGNTEAFF | TGTGCCAGCAGCCCCCGACAGGGTGGGAACACTGAAGCTTTCTTT | TRBJ1-1 | once | TRBD1 | TRBV14
CASSLSPTNYGYTF | TGTGCCAGCAGTTTATCCCCTACCAACTATGGCTACACCTTC | TRBJ1-2 | once | NA | TRBV28
CSASGLAGGQF | TGCAGTGCTAGTGGACTAGCGGGAGGGCAATTT | TRBJ2-3 | NA | TRBD2 | TRBV20-1
CASSEAGTGAYEQYF | TGTGCCAGCAGCGAAGCCGGGACAGGGGCCTACGAGCAGTACTTC | TRBJ2-7 | NA | TRBD1 | TRBV7-8
CSAIQGYEQYF | TGCAGTGCTATTCAGGGCTACGAGCAGTACTTC | TRBJ2-7 | NA | NA | TRBV20-1
CASSLDCRAGGIETQYF | TGTGCCAGCAGCTTAGATTGTCGAGCGGGAGGGATAGAGACCCAGTACTTC | TRBJ2-5 | NA | TRBD2 | TRBV7-9
CASSVSGTLYSNQPQHF | TGTGCCAGCAGTGTATCCGGGACACTCTATAGCAATCAGCCCCAGCATTTT | TRBJ1-5 | NA | NA | TRBV6-1
CASSLAISYNEQFF | TGTGCCAGCAGCTTAGCAATCTCCTACAATGAGCAGTTCTTC | TRBJ2-1 | NA | NA | TRBV7-6
CASSLAFSGRYNEQFF | TGTGCCAGCAGCTTAGCGTTCAGCGGGAGGTACAATGAGCAGTTCTTC | TRBJ2-1 | NA | TRBD2 | TRBV7-9
CATSRKWGGITDTQYF | TGTGCCACCAGCAGGAAATGGGGGGGTATAACAGATACGCAGTATTTT | TRBJ2-3 | NA | TRBD2 | TRBV15
CASRPEPRWYSNQPQHF | TGTGCCAGCAGACCCGAACCTCGGTGGTATAGCAATCAGCCCCAGCATTTT | TRBJ1-5 | few | NA | TRBV21-1
CASSFNTEGFSYEQYF | TGTGCCAGCAGCTTCAACACAGAGGGGTTTAGCTACGAGCAGTACTTC | TRBJ2-7 | NA | NA | TRBV7-2
CASSLEAGGHYNEQFF | TGTGCCAGCAGCTTAGAAGCGGGAGGGCATTACAATGAGCAGTTCTTC | TRBJ2-1 | once | TRBD2 | TRBV7-9
CASSLRVRPTDTQYF | TGTGCCAGCAGCTTACGGGTTAGGCCCACAGATACGCAGTATTTT | TRBJ2-3 | few | NA | TRBV7-2
CASSEFRVGETDTQYF | TGTGCCAGCAGTGAATTCAGGGTTGGAGAGACAGATACGCAGTATTTT | TRBJ2-3 | NA | NA | TRBV6-4
CASSYGTTEAFF | TGTGCCAGCAGTTACGGGACCACTGAAGCTTTCTTT | TRBJ1-1 | NA | NA | TRBV28
CASKRGLAGREQYF | TGTGCCAGCAAGCGAGGACTAGCGGGACGGGAGCAGTACTTC | TRBJ2-7 | NA | TRBD2 | TRBV6-5
CASSPLLAGGTDTQYF | TGTGCCAGCAGCCCGTTACTAGCGGGAGGCACAGATACGCAGTATTTT | TRBJ2-3 | NA | TRBD2 | TRBV5-4
CASSYTGTGETYEQYF | TGTGCCAGCAGCTATACCGGGACAGGGGAAACCTACGAGCAGTACTTC | TRBJ2-7 | NA | TRBD1 | TRBV5-6
CASSWGENTEAFF | TGTGCCAGCTCCTGGGGGGAGAACACTGAAGCTTTCTTT | TRBJ1-1 | NA | NA | TRBV5-8
CASRQTKLGGTEAFF | TGTGCAAGTCGCCAGACGAAGTTGGGGGGCACTGAAGCTTTCTTT | TRBJ1-1 | NA | NA | TRBV12-2
CASSQPPWQTQYF | TGCGCCAGCAGTCAACCGCCATGGCAGACCCAGTACTTC | TRBJ2-5 | NA | NA | TRBV23-1
CASSLGYVRQGDNEQFF | TGTGCCAGCAGCTTAGGGTACGTGCGACAGGGGGACAATGAGCAGTTCTTC | TRBJ2-1 | NA | TRBD1 | TRBV7-9
CASSGYPGELFF | TGCGCCAGCAGTGGATATCCCGGGGAGCTGTTTTTT | TRBJ2-2 | NA | NA | TRBV10-1
CASRVPRNTEAFF | TGTGCCAGTAGGGTCCCGAGGAACACTGAAGCTTTCTTT | TRBJ1-1 | NA | NA | TRBV19
CASSQELPETNYGYTF | TGCGCCAGCAGCCAAGAACTTCCGGAAACTAACTATGGCTACACCTTC | TRBJ1-2 | NA | NA | TRBV4-1
CASSNTGGTDTQYF | TGTGCCAGCAGCAACACAGGGGGCACAGATACGCAGTATTTT | TRBJ2-3 | NA | TRBD1 | TRBV11-3
CASSLGQAPYGYTF | TGTGCCAGCAGTTTAGGGCAGGCCCCCTATGGCTACACCTTC | TRBJ1-2 | NA | NA | TRBV27
CASSLADKEQYF | TGTGCCAGCAGCTTAGCTGATAAGGAGCAGTACTTC | TRBJ2-7 | NA | NA | TRBV7-9